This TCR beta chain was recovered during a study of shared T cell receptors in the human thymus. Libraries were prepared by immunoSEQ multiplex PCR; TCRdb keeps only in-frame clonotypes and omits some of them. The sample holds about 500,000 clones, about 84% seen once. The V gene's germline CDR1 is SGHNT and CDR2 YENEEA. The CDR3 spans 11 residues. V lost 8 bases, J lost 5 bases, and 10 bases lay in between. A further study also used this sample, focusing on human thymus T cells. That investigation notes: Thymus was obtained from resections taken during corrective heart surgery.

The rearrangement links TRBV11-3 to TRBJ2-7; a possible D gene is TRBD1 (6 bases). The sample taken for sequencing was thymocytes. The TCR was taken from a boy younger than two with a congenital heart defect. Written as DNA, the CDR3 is TGTGCCAGCGGAGAGGGGGACGAGCAGTACTTC. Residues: CASGEGDEQYF.